A selection of T cell receptor beta chains follows, all from one sample in a study of T cell changes during pregnancy in multiple sclerosis. Assay: immunoSEQ multiplex PCR; the TCRdb copy retains only in-frame clones and omits some. In the table there are approximately 48,000 clones, 92% of which are singletons. The sample was CD4+ T cells from peripheral blood mononuclear cells, taken after pregnancy. The source is a female donor with multiple sclerosis, enrolled in a pregnancy study. Each CDR3 is given with its conserved first and last residue. The D gene is left open where the match is weak. A clone size is listed for some rows: how often the clone was seen (once, few, many), or a class if it is expanded.

V,size,D,J,DNA,CDR3
TRBV11-3,NA,NA,TRBJ1-2,TGTGCCAGCAGCCCCAAGGGGCAGGGGCCTAACTATGGCTACACCTTC,CASSPKGQGPNYGYTF
TRBV9,NA,NA,TRBJ1-2,TGTGCCAGCAGCGTAGACTTCTCCAGGGTGCTGAACTATGGCTACACCTTC,CASSVDFSRVLNYGYTF
TRBV5-4,NA,TRBD2,TRBJ2-1,TGTGCCAGCAGCGACGGACTAGCCGGTGAGCAGTTCTTC,CASSDGLAGEQFF
TRBV30,NA,NA,TRBJ2-1,TGTGCCTGGAAAATCGGTGCTGGACTCACTAACCGGCTGTTCTTC,CAWKIGAGLTNRLFF
TRBV10-2,NA,NA,TRBJ1-4,TGCGCCAGCAGTGAGTCCAGGGTCGCTACCATTCAGGGGCAGTTTGAAAAACTGTTTTTT,CASSESRVATIQGQFEKLFF
TRBV29-1,NA,NA,TRBJ2-2,TGCAGCGTTTTACAGGGAACGAACACCGGGGAGCTGTTTTTT,CSVLQGTNTGELFF
TRBV7-2,NA,TRBD1,TRBJ2-3,TGTGCCAGCAGCTCCCGGACAGGATCAGATACGCAGTATTTT,CASSSRTGSDTQYF
TRBV27,few,TRBD1,TRBJ2-7,TGTGCCAGCAGTCGGACAGGGCCCTACGAGCAGTACTTC,CASSRTGPYEQYF
TRBV11-2,NA,NA,TRBJ2-1,TGTGCCAGCAGCTTGTTCTCGGGAGTCGCGAATGAGCAGTTCTTC,CASSLFSGVANEQFF
TRBV10-2,NA,TRBD2,TRBJ2-3,TGCGCCAGCAGTGACGGGCTAGCGGTAGGGACAGATACGCAGTATTTT,CASSDGLAVGTDTQYF
TRBV7-2,NA,TRBD2,TRBJ2-3,TGTGCCAGCAGCCTGTCCCTCGGCGGGAGTTCAGATACGCAGTATTTT,CASSLSLGGSSDTQYF
TRBV19,NA,NA,TRBJ1-5,TGTGCCAGTAGTATCACCTATAGCAATCAGCCCCAGCATTTT,CASSITYSNQPQHF
TRBV11-1,NA,NA,TRBJ2-7,TGTGCCAGCAGCTTGCGGGCAGGGGTACCCTACGAGCAGTACTTC,CASSLRAGVPYEQYF
TRBV7-2,NA,NA,TRBJ1-3,TGTGCCAGCAGCACCAACATGGTCTCTGGAAACACCATATATTTT,CASSTNMVSGNTIYF
TRBV6-5,NA,TRBD2,TRBJ2-2,TGTGCCAGCAGTTACACGGGACTAGCGAACACCGGGGAGCTGTTTTTT,CASSYTGLANTGELFF
TRBV28,NA,NA,TRBJ1-3,TGTGCCAGCAGTCAAGGGGGAACTGGAAACACCATATATTTT,CASSQGGTGNTIYF
TRBV11-1,NA,TRBD1,TRBJ2-7,TGTGCCAGCAGCTCAGGACAGGGGGCGAGCTACGAGCAGTACTTC,CASSSGQGASYEQYF
TRBV6-5,NA,NA,TRBJ1-1,TGTGCCAGCAGACCCCTCACTGGGAACACTGAAGCTTTCTTT,CASRPLTGNTEAFF
TRBV6-6,NA,NA,TRBJ2-1,TGTGCCAGCAGACCTGCCGTAGGAAGTTCGCGGGAGCAGTTCTTC,CASRPAVGSSREQFF
TRBV27,once,NA,TRBJ2-5,TGTGCCAGCAGTTTGACTTACAACTTCCAAGAGACCCAGTACTTC,CASSLTYNFQETQYF
TRBV5-1,NA,TRBD1,TRBJ1-2,TGCGCCAGCAGCCGCGGGACAGTCTTTGGCTACACCTTC,CASSRGTVFGYTF
TRBV7-9,once,TRBD2,TRBJ2-7,TGTGCCAGCAGCTTAGCGAGACTAGCCCTCTACGAGCAGTACTTC,CASSLARLALYEQYF
TRBV6-1,NA,NA,TRBJ1-1,TGTGCCAGCAGTGACGGGATAGTAAGAGCTTTCTTT,CASSDGIVRAFF
TRBV7-9,NA,TRBD1,TRBJ1-4,TGTGCCAGCAGCCAACAAACAGGGGGAGGAAAACTGTTTTTT,CASSQQTGGGKLFF
TRBV19,NA,TRBD1,TRBJ2-7,TGTGCCAGTAGCGAAACAGGGGGCGCATCCTACGAGCAGTACTTC,CASSETGGASYEQYF
TRBV5-1,NA,TRBD1,TRBJ2-7,TGCGCCAGCAGCTTGGCAACAGGGGGCTACGAGCAGTACTTC,CASSLATGGYEQYF
TRBV15,NA,TRBD2,TRBJ2-2,TGTGCCACCAGCAGAGATCCGGGGGGGCACACCGGGGAGCTGTTTTTT,CATSRDPGGHTGELFF
TRBV7-9,NA,TRBD1,TRBJ1-1,TGTGCCAGCAGCTCCTCGACAGGGGGCGGAACTGAAGCTTTCTTT,CASSSSTGGGTEAFF
TRBV7-2,NA,TRBD1,TRBJ2-6,TGTGCCAGCAGCTTAAGTACCGGGACAGGGGTCTCTGGGGCCAACGTCCTGACTTTC,CASSLSTGTGVSGANVLTF
TRBV9,NA,TRBD2,TRBJ2-3,TGTGCCAGCAGCGCCTCGGGACTAGCGGGCTATAGCACAGATACGCAGTATTTT,CASSASGLAGYSTDTQYF
TRBV7-9,NA,NA,TRBJ1-1,TGTGCCAGCAGCCCTGGACTGCCTGAAGCTTTCTTT,CASSPGLPEAFF
TRBV5-1,NA,TRBD2,TRBJ2-1,TGCGCCAGCAGCCCTCATAGACTAGCGGGAGGGAATGAGCAGTTCTTC,CASSPHRLAGGNEQFF
TRBV25-1,NA,NA,TRBJ1-2,TGTGCCAGCAGATTGACAGGATCCTATGGCTACACCTTC,CASRLTGSYGYTF
TRBV4-1,NA,TRBD1,TRBJ1-4,TGCGCCAGCAGCCAAGCCCCCAGGGGGGATGAAAAACTGTTTTTT,CASSQAPRGDEKLFF
TRBV4-2,NA,TRBD2,TRBJ2-3,TGTGCCAGCAGCCCTGGGGGAGGGGACACAGATACGCAGTATTTT,CASSPGGGDTDTQYF
TRBV11-2,NA,TRBD1,TRBJ1-4,TGTGCCAGCAGCCCGGGGACAGATGGGAATGAAAAACTGTTTTTT,CASSPGTDGNEKLFF
TRBV5-5,NA,TRBD1,TRBJ2-7,TGTGCCAGCAAGCGGGACAGGGGCGGCGAGCAGTACTTC,CASKRDRGGEQYF
TRBV10-3,NA,TRBD1,TRBJ1-1,TGTGCCACCAGGTCTACAGGGGGGCACACTGAAGCTTTCTTT,CATRSTGGHTEAFF
TRBV5-1,NA,TRBD2,TRBJ2-7,TGCGCCAGCAGCTGGGGCTGGGCGGGAGGAGGTTACGAGCAGTACTTC,CASSWGWAGGGYEQYF
TRBV5-1,once,NA,TRBJ2-2,TGCGCCAGCAGCTTGGGACAGGCCGGGGAGCTGTTTTTT,CASSLGQAGELFF
TRBV5-6,NA,NA,TRBJ2-2,TGTGCCAGCAGCTTGGGTGGGAGTAACACCGGGGAGCTGTTTTTT,CASSLGGSNTGELFF
TRBV7-8,once,TRBD2,TRBJ2-1,TGTGCCAGCAGCTTAGCGCGGACTAGCGGACCATACAATGAGCAGTTCTTC,CASSLARTSGPYNEQFF
TRBV7-2,NA,TRBD2,TRBJ2-7,TGTGCCAGCAGCTTAGAAGTACTAGCGTTCCCCTACGAGCAGTACTTC,CASSLEVLAFPYEQYF
TRBV5-1,NA,TRBD1,TRBJ2-3,TGCGCCAGCAGCTTGGCAGGGGGCGGAGATACGCAGTATTTT,CASSLAGGGDTQYF
TRBV5-1,NA,NA,TRBJ2-1,TGCGCCAGCAGCCCTGGACTTTCCTACAATGAGCAGTTCTTC,CASSPGLSYNEQFF
TRBV18,NA,TRBD1,TRBJ1-5,TGTGCCAGCTCAACCCGACAGGGGTTTCAGCCCCAGCATTTT,CASSTRQGFQPQHF
TRBV19,NA,TRBD1,TRBJ1-5,TGTGCCAGTAGTCCGAGGACAGGGGTTACCAATCAGCCCCAGCATTTT,CASSPRTGVTNQPQHF
TRBV2,NA,TRBD2,TRBJ2-7,TGTGCCAGGGACAGTAGCGGGAGGGCCTACGAGCAGTACTTC,CARDSSGRAYEQYF
TRBV18,NA,TRBD2,TRBJ2-1,TGTGCCAGCTCACCCTCGGGACTAGCGGCCTCGTCGTTCAATGAGCAGTTCTTC,CASSPSGLAASSFNEQFF
TRBV27,NA,TRBD2,TRBJ2-1,TGTGCCAGCAGTTCCGAGGGACTAGCGGGAGTTAATGAGCAGTTCTTC,CASSSEGLAGVNEQFF
TRBV7-2,NA,TRBD1,TRBJ2-5,TGTGCCAGCAGCGAGACAGGGGGAGCCCAGTACTTC,CASSETGGAQYF
TRBV7-9,NA,NA,TRBJ1-2,TGTGCCAGCAGCCTGTCAGGACGTACAGGAGTCTATGGCTACACCTTC,CASSLSGRTGVYGYTF
TRBV19,NA,NA,TRBJ2-1,TGTGCCAGTAGTGACCAGGGGGGCGGCGGGGTCTCCTACAATGAGCAGTTCTTC,CASSDQGGGGVSYNEQFF
TRBV9,NA,NA,TRBJ2-2,TGTGCCAGCAGCGTAGGGGCAGCCACCGGGGAGCTGTTTTTT,CASSVGAATGELFF
TRBV5-5,once,NA,TRBJ2-7,TGTGCCAGCAGCTTGGGTACAGCCATGTACTACGAGCAGTACTTC,CASSLGTAMYYEQYF
TRBV28,NA,TRBD2,TRBJ2-3,TGTGCCAGCGGAACGGGACTAGTCTTGATGCCAGATACGCAGTATTTT,CASGTGLVLMPDTQYF
TRBV19,NA,TRBD1,TRBJ1-5,TGTGCCAGTAGTATGACAGGGAGCAATCAGCCCCAGCATTTT,CASSMTGSNQPQHF
TRBV9,NA,TRBD1,TRBJ1-4,TGTGCCAGCAGCGGATACAGGGGGCACGGGTATGAAAAACTGTTTTTT,CASSGYRGHGYEKLFF
TRBV19,NA,NA,TRBJ2-1,TGTGCCAGTAAAAGCCCCAAGCCTCAGCAGTTCTTC,CASKSPKPQQFF